The 19 T cell receptor beta chains below were found in one sample sequenced in a study of early T cells in non-severe SARS-CoV-2 infection. TCRdb itself ran the 5' RACE reads through MiXCR, one entry per CDR3 protein. Among around 56,000 distinct CDR3 sequences listed, 7.7% were seen once. Material: whole blood, obtained at baseline. The receptors originated from an adult who was a healthcare worker with PCR-confirmed SARS-CoV-2 infection or an uninfected control (not recorded which).

This clonotype was counted many times. V gene TRBV7-2 combines with J gene TRBJ2-7; 8 nucleotides agree with TRBD1. Germline V gene sequence: CDR1 SGHTA, CDR2 FQGNSA. V lost 5 bases and J lost 4; bases outside the gene matches: 7. The CDR3 covers 14 residues. This CDR3 is CASSVGQGGYEQYF. The CDR3 region has the DNA TGTGCCAGCAGCGTCGGACAGGGCGGGTACGAGCAGTACTTC. The complete variable domain, with remaining parts taken from reference TRBV7-2 and TRBJ2-7, reads GAGVSQSPSNKVTEKGKDVELRCDPISGHTALYWYRQSLGQGLEFLIYFQGNSAPDKSGLPSDRFSAERTGGSVSTLTIQRTQQEDSAVYLCASSVGQGGYEQYFGPGTRLTVT.

The chain combines TRBV29-1 with TRBJ1-1; tentative D call: TRBD1 (6 bases). Germline CDR1 SQVTM, CDR2 ANQGSEA. V was cut by 7 bases and J by 0 bases, with 12 bases left in between. This CDR3 contains 13 residues. CDR3 bases: TGCAGCGGGGGGCGGTTCATGAACACTGAAGCTTTCTTT. Its translation: CSGGRFMNTEAFF.

The chain carries TRBV7-8 and TRBJ2-7, with D perhaps matching TRBD1 (5 bases). CDR3 length equals 12 residues. V lost 5 bases and J 9 bases, leaving 14 bases between the germline ends. Germline lookup yields CDR1 SGHVS and CDR2 FQNEAQ. CDR3 loop: CASSRTGVGQYF. In nucleotides, the CDR3 is TGTGCCAGCAGCCGAACAGGTGTCGGGCAGTACTTC.

This clonotype was seen repeatedly, ten times or more. The V gene is TRBV30, the J gene TRBJ2-1; D uncertain. Trimming stripped 5 bases from V and 5 bases from J, with 13 bases between. Germline V gene lookup returns CDR1 GTSNPN and CDR2 SVGIG (reference sequence). The length of the CDR3 is 13 residues. The CDR3 sequence is CAWALRPNNEQFF. The CDR3 coding sequence is TGTGCCTGGGCCCTCCGGCCTAACAATGAGCAGTTCTTC.

Here the CDR3 reads CASSLGITGQNYGYTF. The CDR3, as DNA: TGTGCCAGCAGCTTAGGGATTACGGGACAGAACTATGGCTACACCTTC. The gene calls are TRBV5-4 and TRBJ1-2; TRBD1 matches at 7 bases. The germline V gene has CDR1 SGHNT and CDR2 YYREEE (reference sequence). This CDR3 contains 16 residues. J gave up 2 bases and V 2 bases, and 9 bases lay outside the gene matches.

A word on this clonotype: A read error may account for a junction end that differs from germline. The genes are TRBV12-3 or TRBV12-4 and TRBJ2-1, with a possible D match to TRBD1 (5 bases). The CDR3 consists of 14 residues. CDR3 in DNA: TGTGCCATCAGTTTGGCAGGGACCTACAATGAGCAGTTCTTC. It translates to CAISLAGTYNEQFF.

The rearrangement links TRBV28 to TRBJ1-1, with unresolved D. Trimming took off 4 bases at V and 1 base at J, with 7 bases between the two ends. The CDR3 has 13 residues. CDR1 MDHEN and CDR2 SYDVKM come from the germline V gene. This chain's CDR3 is CASSSAQNTEAFF. For the CDR3, the DNA is TGTGCCAGCAGTTCCGCCCAGAACACTGAAGCTTTCTTT.

The table lists this clonotype with a few counts. The V gene is TRBV9, the J gene TRBJ1-1; no reliable D call. Per germline, CDR1 SGDLS and CDR2 YYNGEE. The CDR3 has 13 residues. V lost 0 bases to trimming and J lost 0 bases, with 3 bases between them. In nucleotides, the CDR3 is TGTGCCAGCAGCGTAGAGATGAACACTGAAGCTTTCTTT. The encoded protein is CASSVEMNTEAFF.

In its sample, this clonotype was seen many times. The chain combines TRBV14 with TRBJ2-1; TRBD2 aligns across 7 bases. V dropped 6 bases and J dropped 2; count of bases not matched to a gene: 13. The CDR3 runs 17 residues. CDR1 and CDR2 (germline): SGHDN, FVKESK. CDR3 nucleotide sequence: TGTGCCAGCAGACAACCGGGGGGAGGAGTCCCCTACAATGAGCAGTTCTTC. Translation: CASRQPGGGVPYNEQFF.

This clonotype was counted only a few times. The chain employs TRBV14 and TRBJ2-3; 9 positions match TRBD2. CDR3 size: 16 residues. With 5 bases clipped from V and 4 bases from J, the junction kept 10 bases outside the gene matches. CDR1 and CDR2 (germline): SGHDN, FVKESK. The CDR3 protein is CASSSHSGSSADTQYF. CDR3 nucleotide sequence: TGTGCCAGCAGCTCCCATAGCGGGAGTAGCGCAGATACGCAGTATTTT.

This clonotype was observed many times. The genes are TRBV4-2 and TRBJ1-6; perhaps TRBD1 as D (6 bases). There are 17 residues in the CDR3. The germline CDR1 and CDR2 sequences are LGHNA and YNFKEQ. Trimming took 8 bases from V and 0 from J, leaving 17 bases between them. CDR3 DNA sequence: TGTGCCAGCCACCCGACAGGAGGCTCCTCCTATAATTCACCCCTCCACTTT. The encoded protein is CASHPTGGSSYNSPLHF.

This clonotype was observed at least ten times. The chain is built from TRBV7-9 and TRBJ2-3; D possibly uses TRBD1 or TRBD2 (6 bases each). With 0 bases removed from V and 6 bases from J, the gap between germline ends came to 13 bases. The length of the CDR3 is 15 residues. Per germline, CDR1 SEHNR and CDR2 FQNEAQ (reference sequence). The CDR3 loop is CASSLASGGSDTQYF. The CDR3 bases are TGTGCCAGCAGCTTAGCCTCCGGGGGCAGTGATACGCAGTATTTT. The complete variable domain, with remaining parts taken from reference TRBV7-9 and TRBJ2-3, reads DTGVSQNPRHKITKRGQNVTFRCDPISEHNRLYWYRQTLGQGPEFLTYFQNEAQLEKSRLLSDRFSAERPKGSFSTLEIQRTEQGDSAMYLCASSLASGGSDTQYFGPGTRLTVL.

The chain has TRBV6-4 and TRBJ1-5; no firm D call. Germline assignment: CDR1 MRHNA and CDR2 SNTAGT. Deletions cut 11 bases from V and 2 bases from J, with 13 bases between. This CDR3 has 13 residues. CDR3 sequence (DNA): TGTGCCGGAGAGACTGGTTGCAATCAGCCCCAGCATTTT. Translating gives CAGETGCNQPQHF.

The chain couples TRBV9 to TRBJ2-7; D unresolved. Per germline, CDR1 SGDLS and CDR2 YYNGEE. This CDR3 spans 10 amino acids. Trimming shortened V by 3 bases and J by 3 bases, and 1 base separated the two germline ends. CDR3 sequence: CASSDYEQYF. The CDR3 coding sequence is TGTGCCAGCAGCGACTACGAGCAGTACTTC.

This clonotype was recorded a few times. The chain links TRBV5-1 to TRBJ2-7; D may be TRBD2 (5 bases). Trimming left V 3 bases short and J 4 bases short, with 26 bases between. The germline CDR1 and CDR2 sequences are SGHRS and YFSETQ. The CDR3 is 18 residues long. The CDR3 nucleotides are TGCGCCAGCAGCTCCACCCCCCTGATCGGAGGCATCGTTTACGAGCAGTACTTC. It encodes CASSSTPLIGGIVYEQYF.

The V and J genes are TRBV6-5 and TRBJ2-5; D ambiguous. V gave up 5 bases and J gave up 3 bases, with 10 bases separating them. CDR3 length equals 13 residues. Germline assignment: CDR1 MNHEY and CDR2 SVGAGI. DNA for the CDR3: TGTGCCAGCAGTCTGAACGTCGAAGAGACCCAGTACTTC. It encodes CASSLNVEETQYF.

The table lists this clonotype with many counts. CDR3 DNA: TGTGCCAGCAGCTCAGAACAGGGAGGAGAGACCCAGTACTTC. Translating it yields CASSSEQGGETQYF. The chain employs TRBV7-9 and TRBJ2-5, with D possibly being TRBD1 or TRBD2 (6 bases each). V was trimmed by 4 bases and J by 4 bases, leaving 13 bases between them. This CDR3 is 14 amino acids long. The V gene's germline CDR1 is SEHNR and CDR2 FQNEAQ (reference sequence).

This clonotype was observed many times. This chain joins TRBV5-6 and TRBJ2-7; D might be TRBD2 (5 bases). V lost 5 bases, J lost 2 bases, and 11 bases lay in between. The length of the CDR3 is 13 residues. Germline CDR1 is SGHDT and CDR2 is YYEEEE. CDR3 protein: CASSPGVAYEQYF. The CDR3 DNA is TGTGCCAGCAGTCCCGGGGTAGCCTACGAGCAGTACTTC.

This clonotype was counted a few times. The chain recombines TRBV5-1 with TRBJ2-5; D may correspond to TRBD1 or TRBD2 (5 bases each). This CDR3 has 15 residues. The germline CDR1 and CDR2 sequences are SGHRS and YFSETQ. The V end was cut by 7 bases, the J end by 1 base, with 17 bases between. This CDR3 reads CASVRTGTTQETQYF. In nucleotides, the CDR3 is TGCGCCAGCGTTAGAACCGGGACCACCCAAGAGACCCAGTACTTC.